Listed below are T cell receptor beta chains from one sample, sequenced in a study of tumor-infiltrating lymphocytes in primary liver carcinoma. TCRdb independently ran MiXCR on the multiplex PCR reads; one entry per CDR3 protein. The sample lists approximately 300,000 distinct CDR3 sequences; 50% to 70% were seen once. Source material: peripheral blood. Receptor source: a man aged 40-50 years with primary liver carcinoma and hepatitis B virus infection. The CDR3 runs from the conserved cysteine through the conserved F or W. D genes are given only for firm matches. Size tells how often a clone was seen (once, few, many) or the class of an expanded clone, and some rows leave it out.

CDR3 DNA: TGTGCCAGCAGCTCCGCCCGGGTAGGGGAGACCCAGTACTTC; CDR3 protein: CASSSARVGETQYF; D gene: -; clone size: few; J gene: TRBJ2-5; V gene: TRBV5-4
CDR3 DNA: TGTGCCAGCAGCCCTCCAGATACTAGCGGGAGCACAGATACGCAGTATTTT; CDR3 protein: CASSPPDTSGSTDTQYF; D gene: TRBD2; clone size: -; J gene: TRBJ2-3; V gene: TRBV5-6
CDR3 DNA: TGTGCTAGCAGCTTAGTAAGTCAGGTCTACGAGCAGTACTTC; CDR3 protein: CASSLVSQVYEQYF; D gene: -; clone size: -; J gene: TRBJ2-7; V gene: TRBV11-2
CDR3 DNA: TGCGCCAGCAGCCTGTGGAGGAGCGGGGGCTCCTACGAGCAGTACTTC; CDR3 protein: CASSLWRSGGSYEQYF; D gene: TRBD2; clone size: -; J gene: TRBJ2-7; V gene: TRBV4-1
CDR3 DNA: TGTACCAGCAGCGCCCTTGACGGGAACTATGGCTACACCTTC; CDR3 protein: CTSSALDGNYGYTF; D gene: -; clone size: -; J gene: TRBJ1-2; V gene: TRBV4-2
CDR3 DNA: TGTGCCAGCAGCTTGGCGGGGGCGTCCGGGGAGACCCAGTACTTC; CDR3 protein: CASSLAGASGETQYF; D gene: -; clone size: -; J gene: TRBJ2-5; V gene: TRBV5-4
CDR3 DNA: TGTGCCAGCAATCTAACAGGCGAGGGCCGGTACGAGCAGTACTTC; CDR3 protein: CASNLTGEGRYEQYF; D gene: -; clone size: -; J gene: TRBJ2-7; V gene: TRBV6-5
CDR3 DNA: TGTGTCTATGGGGGGGACTTAACTGAAGCTTTCTTT; CDR3 protein: CVYGGDLTEAFF; D gene: -; clone size: -; J gene: TRBJ1-1; V gene: TRBV28
CDR3 DNA: TGTGCCTGGCAGGCGAGCTCCTACGAGCAGTACTTC; CDR3 protein: CAWQASSYEQYF; D gene: -; clone size: -; J gene: TRBJ2-7; V gene: TRBV30
CDR3 DNA: TGTGGCAGCAGCCGGGACAGGGGAACGAAGGAGCAGTACTTC; CDR3 protein: CGSSRDRGTKEQYF; D gene: TRBD1; clone size: -; J gene: TRBJ2-7; V gene: TRBV14
CDR3 DNA: TGCGCCAGCAGCCAAGATTTTCTGGCCTACAATGAGCAGTTCTTC; CDR3 protein: CASSQDFLAYNEQFF; D gene: -; clone size: many; J gene: TRBJ2-1; V gene: TRBV4-3
CDR3 DNA: TGCGCCAGCAGCCGAGAGGGCAGGACCCACGGGGAGACCCAGTACTTC; CDR3 protein: CASSREGRTHGETQYF; D gene: -; clone size: -; J gene: TRBJ2-5; V gene: TRBV4-3
CDR3 DNA: TGTGCCAGCAGCTTATCCCCAGCGGGAGGGGCCCAAGAGACCCAGTACTTC; CDR3 protein: CASSLSPAGGAQETQYF; D gene: TRBD2; clone size: many; J gene: TRBJ2-5; V gene: TRBV11-2
CDR3 DNA: TGTGCCAGCAGTCCCAGACGGGGGACTAGCGGGAGAGAGACAGTAGCCAAAAACATTCAGTACTTC; CDR3 protein: CASSPRRGTSGRETVAKNIQYF; D gene: TRBD2; clone size: -; J gene: TRBJ2-4; V gene: TRBV28
CDR3 DNA: TGCGCCAGCACCCCTCAGTGGTATAATGAGCAGTTCTTC; CDR3 protein: CASTPQWYNEQFF; D gene: -; clone size: -; J gene: TRBJ2-1; V gene: TRBV5-1
CDR3 DNA: TGTGCCAGTAGCCCCGACCTCTCACCCAGCGAGCAGTACTTC; CDR3 protein: CASSPDLSPSEQYF; D gene: -; clone size: -; J gene: TRBJ2-7; V gene: TRBV5-4
CDR3 DNA: TGCGGCGCCGAGGACAGCCAAGAGACCCACTACTTC; CDR3 protein: CGAEDSQETHYF; D gene: -; clone size: -; J gene: TRBJ2-5; V gene: TRBV29-1
CDR3 DNA: TGTGCCAGCAGCAAGGGACAGCCCCACTACGAGCAGTACTTC; CDR3 protein: CASSKGQPHYEQYF; D gene: TRBD1; clone size: -; J gene: TRBJ2-7; V gene: TRBV11-2
CDR3 DNA: TGTGCCAGCAGTTTAAGGGACTATGCGGGTGGCTACACCTTC; CDR3 protein: CASSLRDYAGGYTF; D gene: -; clone size: many; J gene: TRBJ1-2; V gene: TRBV12-3/TRBV12-4
CDR3 DNA: TGCAGCGTGACCCCGGGAACGAGCTCGAACTTTCAGTACTTC; CDR3 protein: CSVTPGTSSNFQYF; D gene: -; clone size: -; J gene: TRBJ2-4; V gene: TRBV29-1
CDR3 DNA: TGTAGCGTAGCACAAGAAGCGGACACCGGGGAGCTGTTTTTT; CDR3 protein: CSVAQEADTGELFF; D gene: -; clone size: -; J gene: TRBJ2-2; V gene: TRBV29-1
CDR3 DNA: TGTGCCGGCAGTTCCTCAGGGTTTACTAATGAAAAACTGTTTTTT; CDR3 protein: CAGSSSGFTNEKLFF; D gene: -; clone size: -; J gene: TRBJ1-4; V gene: TRBV28
CDR3 DNA: TGTGCCAGCTCATCGGCGCAGGGCTCCTACGAGCAGTACTTC; CDR3 protein: CASSSAQGSYEQYF; D gene: -; clone size: -; J gene: TRBJ2-7; V gene: TRBV18
CDR3 DNA: TGTGCCAACAGCTTAGTATTCGGGGAGACCCAGTACTTC; CDR3 protein: CANSLVFGETQYF; D gene: -; clone size: few; J gene: TRBJ2-5; V gene: TRBV11-2
CDR3 DNA: TGCGCCAGCAGCTTGGAAGGTGGGTGGGATCGCGAGCAGTACTTC; CDR3 protein: CASSLEGGWDREQYF; D gene: -; clone size: -; J gene: TRBJ2-7; V gene: TRBV5-1
CDR3 DNA: TGTGCCAGCAGCTTAGTTTCCCCGGTTAATGTGGAGACCCAGTACTTC; CDR3 protein: CASSLVSPVNVETQYF; D gene: -; clone size: -; J gene: TRBJ2-5; V gene: TRBV11-3
CDR3 DNA: TGTGCCAGCAGCCCCACCGGGACCGCCAACTACAATGAGCAGTTCTTC; CDR3 protein: CASSPTGTANYNEQFF; D gene: -; clone size: many; J gene: TRBJ2-1; V gene: TRBV6-1
CDR3 DNA: TGCAGCGTTGAGGAAGGGAACACCGGGGAGCTGTTTTTT; CDR3 protein: CSVEEGNTGELFF; D gene: -; clone size: many; J gene: TRBJ2-2; V gene: TRBV29-1
CDR3 DNA: TGTGCCAGCAACTTGGGAGGTGGGAATGGTGAGCTGCTCTTC; CDR3 protein: CASNLGGGNGELLF; D gene: -; clone size: -; J gene: TRBJ2-1; V gene: TRBV11-3
CDR3 DNA: TGCGCCAGCAGCCAAGGGACAGTTAATTCACCACTCCAGTTT; CDR3 protein: CASSQGTVNSPLQF; D gene: -; clone size: -; J gene: TRBJ1-6; V gene: TRBV4-3
CDR3 DNA: TGTGCCAGCAGTGCCGGGACTAGGTACGAGCAGTACTTC; CDR3 protein: CASSAGTRYEQYF; D gene: TRBD2; clone size: many; J gene: TRBJ2-7; V gene: TRBV6-2/TRBV6-3
CDR3 DNA: TGCGCCAGCAGCTTGGCCCTGGGGAAGAATGAGCAGTCCTTC; CDR3 protein: CASSLALGKNEQSF; D gene: -; clone size: once; J gene: TRBJ2-1; V gene: TRBV5-1
CDR3 DNA: TGTGCCAGCAGATCCCGGGACTCGGCCTACCAAGAGACCCGGTACTTC; CDR3 protein: CASRSRDSAYQETRYF; D gene: -; clone size: -; J gene: TRBJ2-5; V gene: TRBV11-2
CDR3 DNA: TGTGCCAGCAGAATGGGACTAGCGGGCTCCTACGAGCAGTACTTC; CDR3 protein: CASRMGLAGSYEQYF; D gene: TRBD2; clone size: once; J gene: TRBJ2-7; V gene: TRBV2
CDR3 DNA: TGTGCCAGCAGTTTGTCTACCGGGGGGCTGTTTTTT; CDR3 protein: CASSLSTGGLFF; D gene: -; clone size: -; J gene: TRBJ2-2; V gene: TRBV5-6
CDR3 DNA: TGTGCCAGCTCACTTAAGTCGGGACTAGCGACGAACACCGGGGAGCTGTTTTTT; CDR3 protein: CASSLKSGLATNTGELFF; D gene: TRBD2; clone size: -; J gene: TRBJ2-2; V gene: TRBV18
CDR3 DNA: TGTGCCTGGAATGGGGGGATAGATACGCAGCATTTT; CDR3 protein: CAWNGGIDTQHF; D gene: -; clone size: -; J gene: TRBJ1-5; V gene: TRBV30
CDR3 DNA: TGCGCCAGCAGCTTAGCTAGCCCAAGCACAGATACGCAGTATTTT; CDR3 protein: CASSLASPSTDTQYF; D gene: -; clone size: -; J gene: TRBJ2-3; V gene: TRBV5-1
CDR3 DNA: TGCGCCAGCAGTGTCGGGCTGAGCAATAAGCCCCAGCATTTT; CDR3 protein: CASSVGLSNKPQHF; D gene: -; clone size: -; J gene: TRBJ1-5; V gene: TRBV10-2
CDR3 DNA: TGTGTTAGTGCCGCCAGGGGAGAGACCCAGTACTTC; CDR3 protein: CVSAARGETQYF; D gene: -; clone size: -; J gene: TRBJ2-5; V gene: TRBV12-5
CDR3 DNA: TGTACCAGCAGCCATACGTCTGGACTAGCGGGAGCATCCTACGAGCAGTACTTC; CDR3 protein: CTSSHTSGLAGASYEQYF; D gene: TRBD2; clone size: -; J gene: TRBJ2-7; V gene: TRBV14
CDR3 DNA: TGTGTCAGCAACAAAGGACAGCCCCCCTACGAGCAGTACTTC; CDR3 protein: CVSNKGQPPYEQYF; D gene: -; clone size: -; J gene: TRBJ2-7; V gene: TRBV11-2
CDR3 DNA: TGTGCCACCAGTGATCCCGGAGGAAGTAACACCGGGGAGCTGTTTTTT; CDR3 protein: CATSDPGGSNTGELFF; D gene: -; clone size: -; J gene: TRBJ2-2; V gene: TRBV24-1
CDR3 DNA: TGTGCCAGCAGCATACCCGGGAGTAATTCACCCCTCCACTTT; CDR3 protein: CASSIPGSNSPLHF; D gene: -; clone size: many; J gene: TRBJ1-6; V gene: TRBV6-5
CDR3 DNA: TGTGCCAGCAGCTTAGATGGCAGGGGCTACACCTTC; CDR3 protein: CASSLDGRGYTF; D gene: -; clone size: -; J gene: TRBJ1-2; V gene: TRBV7-9
CDR3 DNA: TGCGTCAGCAGCCAAGCGGGGGTGACCGGGGAGCTGTTTTTT; CDR3 protein: CVSSQAGVTGELFF; D gene: TRBD2; clone size: -; J gene: TRBJ2-2; V gene: TRBV4-1
CDR3 DNA: TGTGTCAGCAGTGCGGACAGAGCCTACAATGAACAGTTCTTC; CDR3 protein: CVSSADRAYNEQFF; D gene: -; clone size: -; J gene: TRBJ2-1; V gene: TRBV6-5
CDR3 DNA: TGTGCCAGTAGTATAGGAACTAGCGAAAATGAGCAGTTCTTC; CDR3 protein: CASSIGTSENEQFF; D gene: TRBD2; clone size: -; J gene: TRBJ2-1; V gene: TRBV19
CDR3 DNA: TGTACCAGCAGCTTAGCTGGGAGTCTTTACGAGCAGTACTTC; CDR3 protein: CTSSLAGSLYEQYF; D gene: -; clone size: once; J gene: TRBJ2-7; V gene: TRBV11-2
CDR3 DNA: TGTGCCAACAGTTTTACACAGACTGCCTACGAGCAGTACTTC; CDR3 protein: CANSFTQTAYEQYF; D gene: -; clone size: -; J gene: TRBJ2-7; V gene: TRBV12-3/TRBV12-4
CDR3 DNA: TGCAGCGTTGAAGATCGACGCCGGGGGTTATCCTACGAGCAGTACTTC; CDR3 protein: CSVEDRRRGLSYEQYF; D gene: -; clone size: many; J gene: TRBJ2-7; V gene: TRBV29-1
CDR3 DNA: TGCAGCGTTCTCTTTTCTGCAGGGGGCGGAGGAAACTATGGCTACACCTTC; CDR3 protein: CSVLFSAGGGGNYGYTF; D gene: TRBD1; clone size: few; J gene: TRBJ1-2; V gene: TRBV29-1
CDR3 DNA: TGTAGCGTTTGCTTCCCGGGACAAGCGGGCCTTGAGCAGTTCTTC; CDR3 protein: CSVCFPGQAGLEQFF; D gene: -; clone size: -; J gene: TRBJ2-1; V gene: TRBV29-1
CDR3 DNA: TGTGTCAGCAGGGGGGCGACTAGCGGGAGTCAGAACCAGTACTTC; CDR3 protein: CVSRGATSGSQNQYF; D gene: TRBD2; clone size: -; J gene: TRBJ2-5; V gene: TRBV12-3/TRBV12-4
CDR3 DNA: TGCGCCAGCAGCACGGTTCGGGGGGCTTCCGAGCAGTACTTC; CDR3 protein: CASSTVRGASEQYF; D gene: -; clone size: once; J gene: TRBJ2-7; V gene: TRBV5-1
CDR3 DNA: TGTGCCAGCAGTGACCCGGGACAGGGGATGTACGAGCAGTGCTTC; CDR3 protein: CASSDPGQGMYEQCF; D gene: TRBD1; clone size: -; J gene: TRBJ2-7; V gene: TRBV6-1
CDR3 DNA: TGTGCCAGCAGTTTCCGTCCTCCGACAGCTAACACTGAAGCTTTCTTT; CDR3 protein: CASSFRPPTANTEAFF; D gene: -; clone size: few; J gene: TRBJ1-1; V gene: TRBV6-2/TRBV6-3
CDR3 DNA: TGTGCCACTCGGGGGCCGGGCGGGGAGCTGTTTTTT; CDR3 protein: CATRGPGGELFF; D gene: -; clone size: -; J gene: TRBJ2-2; V gene: TRBV28
CDR3 DNA: TGTACCAGCAGTTATAGGGCCGACTATGGCTACACCTTC; CDR3 protein: CTSSYRADYGYTF; D gene: -; clone size: -; J gene: TRBJ1-2; V gene: TRBV6-5